This is a list of T cell receptor beta chains from one sample in a study of blood T cell repertoires in COVID-19. The data were produced by immunoSEQ multiplex PCR, yet TCRdb's version contains in-frame clones alone and is incomplete. There are around 230,000 clones in the sample; 80% to 90% occur only once, and roughly 2.7% lies in the top ten. The sequencing sample was made of peripheral blood. The receptor set was obtained from a woman in her thirties or forties with active or convalescent COVID-19. The CDR3 runs from the conserved cysteine through the conserved F or W. D genes are given only for firm matches. Not all rows give a size; the values are once, few, many and, for expanded clones, a class.

D gene,clone size,J gene,V gene,CDR3 protein,CDR3 DNA
TRBD1,.,TRBJ1-4,TRBV5-6,CASSLGQGSEKLFF,TGTGCCAGCAGCTTGGGACAGGGGTCGGAAAAACTGTTTTTT
TRBD1,.,TRBJ1-6,TRBV5-1,CASNFQGEGSPLHF,TGCGCCAGCAACTTCCAGGGGGAAGGATCACCCCTCCACTTT
.,.,TRBJ1-2,TRBV7-2,CASSSDTHYGYTF,TGTGCCAGCAGTTCAGACACCCACTATGGCTACACCTTC
TRBD1,.,TRBJ2-7,TRBV5-1,CASSLDRGPYEQYF,TGCGCCAGCAGCTTGGACAGGGGACCTTACGAGCAGTACTTC
.,.,TRBJ1-4,TRBV14,CASSQVRLNEKLFF,TGTGCCAGCAGCCAAGTTAGACTTAATGAAAAACTGTTTTTT
TRBD1,.,TRBJ2-3,TRBV6-5,CASSYPDRADTQYF,TGTGCCAGCAGTTACCCGGACAGGGCAGATACGCAGTATTTT
TRBD1,few,TRBJ1-6,TRBV6-5,CASSSPGQGDSPLHF,TGTGCCAGCAGTTCTCCGGGACAGGGGGATTCACCCCTCCACTTT
TRBD2,.,TRBJ2-1,TRBV4-2,CASSRGLDNEQFF,TGTGCCAGCAGCCGAGGACTAGACAATGAGCAGTTCTTC
TRBD2,.,TRBJ2-2,TRBV18,CASSYVGAGEAGELFF,TGTGCCAGCTCCTACGTGGGAGCGGGAGAGGCCGGGGAGCTGTTTTTT
TRBD2,.,TRBJ2-1,TRBV5-3,CARSLELAGSNEQFF,TGTGCCAGAAGCTTGGAACTAGCGGGGAGCAATGAGCAGTTCTTC
.,.,TRBJ1-2,TRBV29-1,CSARLDTPNYGYTF,TGCAGCGCAAGGCTTGACACTCCTAACTATGGCTACACCTTC
.,once,TRBJ2-3,TRBV7-2,CASSSNTDTQYF,TGTGCCAGCAGCTCCAACACAGATACGCAGTATTTT
.,.,TRBJ1-6,TRBV2,CASSEGRTAYNSPLHF,TGTGCCAGCAGTGAAGGACGGACAGCCTATAATTCACCCCTCCACTTT
.,.,TRBJ2-7,TRBV7-9,CASSYPGGYEQYF,TGTGCCAGCAGCTACCCCGGCGGCTACGAGCAGTACTTC
TRBD2,many,TRBJ2-5,TRBV7-9,CASSLVAGGRETQYF,TGTGCCAGCAGCTTAGTTGCGGGGGGCCGGGAGACCCAGTACTTC
.,.,TRBJ2-5,TRBV6-5,CASRLLSSDSGTQYF,TGTGCCAGCAGACTACTGTCCTCCGATAGTGGGACCCAGTACTTC
.,many,TRBJ1-4,TRBV15,CATSRDPEPLVASNEKLFF,TGTGCCACCAGCAGAGATCCCGAGCCCCTAGTGGCATCTAATGAAAAACTGTTTTTT
.,.,TRBJ2-5,TRBV27,CASSGDSLRETQYF,TGTGCCAGCAGTGGAGATAGCCTTAGAGAGACCCAGTACTTC
TRBD1,.,TRBJ2-1,TRBV5-1,CASDASRTGRGNEQFF,TGCGCCAGCGATGCATCTAGGACAGGGAGAGGCAATGAGCAGTTCTTC
TRBD1,.,TRBJ2-2,TRBV27,CASSLSGQGNTGELFF,TGTGCCAGCAGTTTAAGTGGACAGGGTAACACCGGGGAGCTGTTTTTT